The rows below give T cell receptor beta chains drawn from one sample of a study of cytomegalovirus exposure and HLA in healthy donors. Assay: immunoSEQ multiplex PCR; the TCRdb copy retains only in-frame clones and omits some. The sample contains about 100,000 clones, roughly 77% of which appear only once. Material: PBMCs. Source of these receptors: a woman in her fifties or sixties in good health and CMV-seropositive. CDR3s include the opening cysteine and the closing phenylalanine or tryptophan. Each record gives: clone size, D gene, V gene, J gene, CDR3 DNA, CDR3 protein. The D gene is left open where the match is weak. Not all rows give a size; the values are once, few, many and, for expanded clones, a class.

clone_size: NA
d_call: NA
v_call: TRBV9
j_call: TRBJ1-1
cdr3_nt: TGTGCCAGCAGCGTAGTGGCAGGGCCCAACACTGAAGCTTTCTTT
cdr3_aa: CASSVVAGPNTEAFF

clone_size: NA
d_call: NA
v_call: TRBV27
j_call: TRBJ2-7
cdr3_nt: TGTGCCAGCAGTTCGCAGGGTAGTGAGCAGTACTTC
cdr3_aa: CASSSQGSEQYF

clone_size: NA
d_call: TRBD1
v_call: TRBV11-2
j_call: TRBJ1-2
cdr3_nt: TGTGCCACTACGGACAGGGCTGGCTACACCTTC
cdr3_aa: CATTDRAGYTF

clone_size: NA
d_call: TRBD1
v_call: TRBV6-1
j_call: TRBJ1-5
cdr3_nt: TGTGCCAGCAGTGCCGGGACAGGGTACAATCAGCCCCAGCATTTT
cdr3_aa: CASSAGTGYNQPQHF

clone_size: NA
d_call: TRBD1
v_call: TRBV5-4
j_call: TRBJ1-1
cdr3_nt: TGTGCCAGCACCACAGGGGGAAAGGTAACTGAAGCTTTCTTT
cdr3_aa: CASTTGGKVTEAFF

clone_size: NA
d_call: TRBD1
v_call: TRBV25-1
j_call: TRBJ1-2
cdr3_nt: TGTGCCAGCAGTCAGCAGGGGGCAGGATATGGCTACACCTTC
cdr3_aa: CASSQQGAGYGYTF

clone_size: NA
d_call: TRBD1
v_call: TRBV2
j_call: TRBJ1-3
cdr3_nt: TGTGCCAGCAGAGGGGACAGGGCGTCTGGAAACACCATATATTTT
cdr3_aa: CASRGDRASGNTIYF

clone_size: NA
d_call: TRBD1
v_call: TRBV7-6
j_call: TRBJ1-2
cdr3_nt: TGTGCCAGCAGCTCTTACGACAGGGGGCGCAAGCATGGCTACACCTTC
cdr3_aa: CASSSYDRGRKHGYTF

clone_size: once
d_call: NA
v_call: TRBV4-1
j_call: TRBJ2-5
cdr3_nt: TGCGCCAGCAGCCGTCTTTCAGGGATCCAAGAGACCCAGTACTTC
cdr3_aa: CASSRLSGIQETQYF

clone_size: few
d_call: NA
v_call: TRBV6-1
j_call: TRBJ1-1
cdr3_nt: TGTGCCAGCAGAGCGGGACCGGCGAACACTGAAGCTTTCTTT
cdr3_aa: CASRAGPANTEAFF

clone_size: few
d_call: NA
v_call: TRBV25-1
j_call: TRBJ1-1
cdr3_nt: TGTGCCAGCAGTGTGGGAGTAGGTTCTGAAGCTTTCTTT
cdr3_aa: CASSVGVGSEAFF

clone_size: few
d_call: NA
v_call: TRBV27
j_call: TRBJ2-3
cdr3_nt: TGTGCCAGCAGTCATACTGTGAGCACAGATACGCAGTATTTT
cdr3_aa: CASSHTVSTDTQYF

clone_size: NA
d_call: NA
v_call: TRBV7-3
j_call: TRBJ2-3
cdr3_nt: TGTGCCAGCAGCTTAAAGGCCGGGGCAGATACGCAGTATTTT
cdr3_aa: CASSLKAGADTQYF

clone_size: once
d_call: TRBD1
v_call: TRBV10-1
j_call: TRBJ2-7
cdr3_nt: TGCGCCAGCAGCGGGACAGGGGGTAGAAACGAGCAGTACTTC
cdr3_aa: CASSGTGGRNEQYF

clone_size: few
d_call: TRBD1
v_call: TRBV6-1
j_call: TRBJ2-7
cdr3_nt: TGTGCCAGCAGTGAAGGGACAGGGGGCGACGAGCAGTACTTC
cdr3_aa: CASSEGTGGDEQYF

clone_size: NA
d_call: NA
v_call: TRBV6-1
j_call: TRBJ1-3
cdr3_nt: TGTGCCAGCAGTGGTCGCGTTCTTGGCTCTGGAAACACCATATATTTT
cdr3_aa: CASSGRVLGSGNTIYF

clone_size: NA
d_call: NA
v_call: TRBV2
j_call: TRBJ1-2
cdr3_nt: TGTGCCAGCAGTGAAGCGAGAGGTAATTGGCCAGGGGCGAACTATGGCTACACCTTC
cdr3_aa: CASSEARGNWPGANYGYTF